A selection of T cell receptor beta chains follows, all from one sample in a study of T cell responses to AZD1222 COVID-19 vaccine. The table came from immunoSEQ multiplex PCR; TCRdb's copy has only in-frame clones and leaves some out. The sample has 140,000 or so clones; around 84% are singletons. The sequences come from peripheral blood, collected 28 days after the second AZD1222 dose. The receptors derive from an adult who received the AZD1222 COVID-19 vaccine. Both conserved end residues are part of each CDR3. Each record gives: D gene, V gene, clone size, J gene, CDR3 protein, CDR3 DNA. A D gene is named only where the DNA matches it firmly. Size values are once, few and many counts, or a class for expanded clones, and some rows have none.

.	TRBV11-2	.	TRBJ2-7	CASTQGSAYEQYF	TGTGCCAGCACCCAAGGGTCTGCCTACGAGCAGTACTTC
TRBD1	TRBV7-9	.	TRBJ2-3	CASSPGQGIRDTQYF	TGTGCCAGCAGCCCAGGACAGGGAATTAGAGATACGCAGTATTTT
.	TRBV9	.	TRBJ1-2	CASSGDARGYTF	TGTGCCAGCAGCGGCGATGCTCGGGGCTACACCTTC
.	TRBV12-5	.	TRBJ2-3	CASGFSRDTQYF	TGTGCTAGTGGTTTTTCGAGAGATACGCAGTATTTT
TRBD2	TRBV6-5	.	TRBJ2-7	CASRAGGPYEQYF	TGTGCCAGCAGGGCGGGGGGGCCCTACGAGCAGTACTTC
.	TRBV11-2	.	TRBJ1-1	CASSTTRGVTEAFF	TGTGCCAGCAGCACAACCCGGGGGGTCACTGAAGCTTTCTTT
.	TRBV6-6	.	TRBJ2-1	CASEHNEQFF	TGTGCCAGCGAACACAATGAGCAGTTCTTC
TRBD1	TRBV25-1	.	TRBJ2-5	CASGERDRLQETQYF	TGTGCCAGCGGAGAAAGGGACAGGTTACAAGAGACCCAGTACTTC
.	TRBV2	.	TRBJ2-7	CASSEGRAGVSYEQYF	TGTGCCAGCAGTGAAGGGCGGGCAGGGGTCTCCTACGAGCAGTACTTC
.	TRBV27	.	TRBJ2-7	CASSLTRREQYF	TGTGCCAGCAGTTTGACCCGAAGGGAGCAGTACTTC
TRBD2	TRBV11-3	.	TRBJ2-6	CASSAGGANVLTF	TGTGCCAGCTCAGCGGGGGGGGCCAACGTCCTGACTTTC
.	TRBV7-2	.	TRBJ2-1	CASSSGDYNEQFF	TGTGCCAGCAGCTCCGGGGACTACAATGAGCAGTTCTTC
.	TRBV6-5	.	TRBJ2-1	CASSSGISYNEQFF	TGTGCCAGCAGCTCAGGAATCTCCTACAATGAGCAGTTCTTC
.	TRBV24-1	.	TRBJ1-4	CATSDRQGERKLFF	TGTGCCACCAGTGATCGGCAGGGAGAGAGGAAACTGTTTTTT
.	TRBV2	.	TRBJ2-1	CASSDWSGQYNEQFF	TGTGCCAGCAGTGACTGGAGCGGTCAATACAATGAGCAGTTCTTC
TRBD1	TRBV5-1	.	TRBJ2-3	CASSLTGQRTDTQYF	TGCGCCAGCAGCCTAACGGGACAGCGCACAGATACGCAGTATTTT
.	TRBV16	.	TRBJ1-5	CASSQGRNQPQHF	TGTGCCAGCTCCCAGGGAAGAAATCAGCCCCAGCATTTT
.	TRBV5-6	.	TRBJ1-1	CASSSSVATEAFF	TGTGCCAGCAGCTCTTCGGTGGCCACTGAAGCTTTCTTT
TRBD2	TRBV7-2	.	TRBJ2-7	CASSLDPSGREQYF	TGTGCCAGCAGCTTAGATCCTAGCGGGAGGGAGCAGTACTTC
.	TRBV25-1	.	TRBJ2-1	CASSDVSVYNEQFF	TGTGCCAGCAGTGATGTCTCCGTATACAATGAGCAGTTCTTC
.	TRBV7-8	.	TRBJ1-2	CASSWGFRGDHNYGYTF	TGTGCCAGCAGCTGGGGGTTTCGTGGAGACCATAACTATGGCTACACCTTC
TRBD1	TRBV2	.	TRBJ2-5	CASSEDRGEQETQYF	TGTGCCAGCAGTGAGGACAGGGGCGAACAAGAGACCCAGTACTTC
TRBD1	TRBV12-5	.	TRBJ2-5	CASGKGQGGETQYF	TGTGCTAGTGGTAAAGGACAGGGGGGAGAGACCCAGTACTTC
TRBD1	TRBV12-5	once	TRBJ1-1	CASGAGTGKEAFF	TGTGCTAGTGGTGCCGGGACAGGGAAGGAAGCTTTCTTT
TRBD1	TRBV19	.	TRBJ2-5	CASSSTGEETQYF	TGTGCCAGTAGTAGTACAGGGGAAGAGACCCAGTACTTC
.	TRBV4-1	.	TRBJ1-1	CASSLSPTEAFF	TGCGCCAGCAGCCTATCCCCCACTGAAGCTTTCTTT
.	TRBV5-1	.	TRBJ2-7	CASSDTGNGEQYF	TGCGCCAGCAGCGATACAGGGAACGGCGAGCAGTACTTC
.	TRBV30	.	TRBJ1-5	CAWSASTGSNQPQHF	TGTGCCTGGAGTGCCTCGACGGGTAGCAATCAGCCCCAGCATTTT
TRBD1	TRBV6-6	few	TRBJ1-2	CATSGGDRQGGYTF	TGTGCCACGTCAGGGGGGGACAGGCAAGGTGGCTACACCTTC
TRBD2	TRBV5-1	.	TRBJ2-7	CASSLYRRGLIYEQYF	TGCGCCAGCAGCTTGTACCGCCGGGGACTAATCTACGAGCAGTACTTC
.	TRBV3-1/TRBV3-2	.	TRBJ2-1	CASSPPHDYNEQFF	TGTGCCAGCAGCCCTCCCCACGATTACAATGAGCAGTTCTTC
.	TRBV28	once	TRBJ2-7	CASSMGGYEQYF	TGTGCCAGCAGTATGGGCGGCTACGAGCAGTACTTC
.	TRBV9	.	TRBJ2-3	CASSGHYTDTQYF	TGTGCCAGCAGCGGACACTACACAGATACGCAGTATTTT
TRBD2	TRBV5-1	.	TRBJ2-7	CASSPGTSATYEQYF	TGCGCCAGCAGCCCTGGGACTAGCGCCACCTACGAGCAGTACTTC
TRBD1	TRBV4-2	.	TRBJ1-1	CASSQDVRQGAGTEAFF	TGTGCCAGCAGCCAAGACGTGAGACAGGGGGCAGGAACTGAAGCTTTCTTT
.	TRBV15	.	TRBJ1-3	CATSRDLGSGNTIYF	TGTGCCACCAGCAGAGATCTAGGTTCTGGAAACACCATATATTTT
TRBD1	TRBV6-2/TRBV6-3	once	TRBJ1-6	CASSEPPGQGHVPLHF	TGTGCCAGCAGCGAGCCTCCGGGACAGGGGCATGTTCCCCTCCACTTT
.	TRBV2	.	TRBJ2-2	CASSDPNTGELFF	TGTGCCAGCAGTGACCCGAACACCGGGGAGCTGTTTTTT
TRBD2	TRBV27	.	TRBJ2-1	CASSSRGSSYNEQFF	TGTGCCAGCAGTTCGCGGGGGAGCTCCTACAATGAGCAGTTCTTC
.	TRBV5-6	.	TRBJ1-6	CASRIDSKNSPLHF	TGTGCCAGCAGGATTGACAGTAAGAATTCACCCCTCCACTTT
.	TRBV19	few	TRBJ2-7	CATSDQISSYEQYF	TGTGCCACATCAGACCAGATTAGCTCCTACGAGCAGTACTTC
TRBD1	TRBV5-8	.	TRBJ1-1	CASSDPAGGMAEAFF	TGTGCCAGCAGCGATCCAGCAGGGGGTATGGCTGAAGCTTTCTTT
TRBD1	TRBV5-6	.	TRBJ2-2	CASKGTATGELFF	TGTGCCAGCAAGGGGACAGCCACCGGGGAGCTGTTTTTT
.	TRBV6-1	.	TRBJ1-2	CASSEELGDLNYGYTF	TGTGCCAGCAGTGAAGAGTTAGGAGATCTTAACTATGGCTACACCTTC
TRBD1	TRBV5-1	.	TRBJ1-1	CASSLGTGGRTEAFF	TGCGCCAGCAGCTTAGGGACAGGGGGCCGGACTGAAGCTTTCTTT
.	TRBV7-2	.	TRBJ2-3	CASSYDTDTQYF	TGTGCCAGCAGCTACGACACAGATACGCAGTATTTT
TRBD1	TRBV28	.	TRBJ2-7	CASRGQGAREQYF	TGTGCCAGCAGAGGACAGGGGGCACGCGAGCAGTACTTC
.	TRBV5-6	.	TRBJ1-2	CASSFGRGGGYTF	TGTGCCAGCAGCTTTGGTAGGGGAGGTGGCTACACCTTC
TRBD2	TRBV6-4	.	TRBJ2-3	CASSESLLAGGQDTQYF	TGTGCCAGCAGTGAGTCCCTTCTAGCGGGGGGGCAAGATACGCAGTATTTT
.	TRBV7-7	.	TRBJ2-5	CASSSGVQETQYF	TGTGCCAGCAGCTCCGGGGTCCAAGAGACCCAGTACTTC